Listed here are 3 T cell receptor beta chains from one sample, sequenced in a study of identifying expanded T cells in peripheral blood. Some clones are missing from TCRdb's copy, which holds only in-frame ones; the method was immunoSEQ multiplex PCR. The sample records 70,000 or so clones, 85% to 90% being singletons. Sequencing was done on a sample of blood. These receptors were collected from a person aged 18 to 70 in good health.

This clone was recorded only once. The V call is TRBV28, the J call TRBJ2-7; unclear D gene. The germline V and J ends were trimmed by 2 bases and 6 bases, with 14 bases remaining between them. The germline V gene has CDR1 MDHEN and CDR2 SYDVKM. The CDR3 extends over 14 amino acids. The CDR3 spells CASSLTSPDGEQYF. DNA for the CDR3: TGTGCCAGCAGTTTAACCTCCCCTGACGGCGAGCAGTACTTC. Combining the CDR3 with reference TRBV28 and TRBJ2-7 gives the whole variable domain DVKVTQSSRYLVKRTGEKVFLECVQDMDHENMFWYRQDPGLGLRLIYFSYDVKMKEKGDIPEGYSVSREKKERFSLILESASTNQTSMYLCASSLTSPDGEQYFGPGTRLTVT.

CDR3 nucleotides: TGTGCCATCAGTGAATCGGGACATAGCTTTGGACAGAACGAGCAGTACTTC. Its protein is CAISESGHSFGQNEQYF. V and J are TRBV10-3 and TRBJ2-7; D might be TRBD1 (6 bases). Trimming removed 3 bases at V and 5 bases at J, with 23 bases between. The germline CDR1 and CDR2 sequences are ENHRY and SYGVKD. There are 17 residues in the CDR3.

The chain carries TRBV6-6 and TRBJ1-1, with D unclear. Germline loops: CDR1 MNHNY, CDR2 SVGAGI (reference sequence). V lost 0 bases to trimming and J lost 8 bases, with 7 bases between them. The CDR3 extends over 12 amino acids. CDR3 nucleotide sequence: TGTGCCAGCAGTTACTCGGCAGGCGAAGCTTTCTTT. Its protein product is CASSYSAGEAFF.